Each of the 27 T cell receptor beta chains below was sequenced from the same sample in a study of Graves' ophthalmopathy and Graves' hyperthyroidism. Beta-chain TCR CDR3 regions were amplified from RNA transcripts. HTBI primers served in a first-round RT-PCR, which a second-round multiplex PCR followed. MiXCR was run by TCRdb on the multiplex PCR reads, yielding one entry per CDR3 protein. The sample consists of about 550,000 distinct CDR3 sequences, about 40% of them appearing once. Sequenced material: peripheral blood or thyroid tissue (not recorded which). The receptors shown here come from an adult man with Graves' hyperthyroidism.

This clonotype was counted only a few times. The V and J genes are TRBV20-1 and TRBJ2-3; TRBD1 matches 7 bases. The CDR3 sequence is 14 residues long. The germline V gene encodes CDR1 DFQATT and CDR2 SNEGSKA (reference sequence). The trim removed 3 bases at V and 3 bases at J, leaving 6 bases unmatched. The CDR3 bases are TGCAGTGCTAGGGTAGGGGGCTCGACAGATACGCAGTATTTT. This sequence encodes CSARVGGSTDTQYF.

The chain is built from TRBV24-1 and TRBJ2-3; D tentatively reads TRBD1 or TRBD2 (5 bases each). CDR1 and CDR2 (germline): KGHDR, SFDVKD. This CDR3 comprises 14 residues. Trimming took off 8 bases at V and 3 bases at J, with 14 bases between the two ends. DNA of the CDR3: TGTGCCACCAAGAGGGGAGCTACAACAGATACGCAGTATTTT. Translated: CATKRGATTDTQYF.

The chain uses TRBV10-3 and TRBJ1-2, with 7 bases identical to TRBD1. V was pared by 6 bases and J by 4 bases, with 14 bases of the junction left unmatched. Per germline, CDR1 ENHRY and CDR2 SYGVKD. The CDR3 runs 16 residues. This chain's CDR3 is CAISLRGGGRSYGYTF. CDR3 bases: TGTGCCATCAGCCTCCGGGGAGGGGGCCGAAGCTATGGCTACACCTTC.

This clonotype was seen just once. V and J are TRBV29-1 and TRBJ2-7; 14 positions match TRBD2. The junction had 15 bases not matched to a gene; V was cut back by 7 bases and J by 7 bases. Germline V CDR1 and CDR2: SQVTM, ANQGSEA. CDR3 length equals 16 residues. The CDR3 reads CSAAGTSGRINDEQYF. The CDR3 DNA follows: TGCAGCGCCGCAGGGACTAGCGGGAGAATTAACGATGAGCAGTACTTC.

This sequence joins TRBV24-1 and TRBJ2-2; possibly TRBD1 for D (5 bases). The germline V and J ends were trimmed by 3 bases and 1 base, with 11 bases remaining between them. In germline, CDR1 is KGHDR, CDR2 SFDVKD. The CDR3 has 16 amino acids. DNA for the CDR3: TGTGCCACCAGTGATCGAGACAGAGTGAACACCGGGGAGCTGTTTTTT. Protein: CATSDRDRVNTGELFF.

V gene TRBV6-6 combines with J gene TRBJ2-5; 7 positions agree with TRBD2. The germline gives CDR1 MNHNY, CDR2 SVGAGI (reference sequence). CDR3 size: 18 residues. V lost 0 bases, J lost 1 base, and 11 bases stayed unmatched. The CDR3 spells CASSYSGPGGGTQETQYF. CDR3 DNA sequence: TGTGCCAGCAGTTACTCCGGCCCGGGAGGAGGGACCCAAGAGACCCAGTACTTC.

The chain joins TRBV7-9 to TRBJ2-7; D is perhaps TRBD1 or TRBD2 (5 bases each). The germline V gene has CDR1 SEHNR and CDR2 FQNEAQ (reference sequence). Deletions cut 5 bases from V and 2 bases from J, with 19 bases between. The length of the CDR3 is 16 residues. CDR3 DNA: TGTGCCAGCAGCCCCCGTTTTGGGACGGGGACCTACGAGCAGTACTTC. Translation: CASSPRFGTGTYEQYF. The complete variable domain, with remaining parts taken from reference TRBV7-9 and TRBJ2-7, reads DTGVSQNPRHKITKRGQNVTFRCDPISEHNRLYWYRQTLGQGPEFLTYFQNEAQLEKSRLLSDRFSAERPKGSFSTLEIQRTEQGDSAMYLCASSPRFGTGTYEQYFGPGTRLTVT.

The rearrangement uses TRBV20-1 and TRBJ1-2; 7 nucleotides align to TRBD1. Germline V lookup: CDR1 DFQATT, CDR2 SNEGSKA (reference sequence). The CDR3 has 13 residues. Losses at the gene ends were 0 bases for V and 3 bases for J; bases not matched to a gene: 1. The CDR3 nucleotides are TGCAGTGCTAGAGAAACAGGGGACTATGGCTACACCTTC. As protein: CSARETGDYGYTF.

A few counts support this clonotype. The genes are TRBV9 and TRBJ2-3; TRBD2 is a possible D gene (6 bases). The CDR3 is 14 amino acids. V was trimmed by 4 bases and J by 1 base, leaving 10 bases between them. Germline lookup yields CDR1 SGDLS and CDR2 YYNGEE. The CDR3 DNA reads as TGTGCCAGCAGCTATGGCGGGGGCACAGATACGCAGTATTTT. Encoded protein: CASSYGGGTDTQYF.

This clonotype was seen at least ten times. This chain connects TRBV7-8 to TRBJ1-2; D uncertain. Germline values: CDR1 SGHVS, CDR2 FQNEAQ. Trimming stripped 0 bases from V and 2 bases from J, with 10 bases between. This CDR3 is 15 amino acids long. Written as DNA, the CDR3 is TGTGCCAGCAGCTTAGCTAGGTCTAAAAACTATGGCTACACCTTC. Protein sequence: CASSLARSKNYGYTF.

The chain recombines TRBV28 with TRBJ1-4; 7 positions match TRBD1. CDR3 length: 14 residues. Germline assignment: CDR1 MDHEN and CDR2 SYDVKM. The junction had 7 bases not matched to a gene; V was cut back by 7 bases and J by 5 bases. CDR3 nucleotide sequence: TGTGCCAGCACTTTGACAGGGCCGAATGAAAAACTGTTTTTT. Translation: CASTLTGPNEKLFF.

Worth noting for this clonotype: This may come from a read error, since a much larger clone is one base off. V gene TRBV10-3 combines with J gene TRBJ1-2; TRBD1 aligns across 8 bases. The V gene end was trimmed by 6 bases and the J gene end by 3 bases; junction bases not matched to a gene: 9. The germline V gene has CDR1 ENHRY and CDR2 SYGVKD. The length of the CDR3 is 15 residues. The CDR3 here is CAIRRGQEFDYGYTF. Written as DNA, the CDR3 is TGTGCCATCAGAAGGGGACAGGAATTTGACTATGGCTACACCTTC.

The chain couples TRBV12-3 or TRBV12-4 to TRBJ2-1; 11 bases agree with TRBD2. V lost 5 bases, J lost 12 bases, and 12 bases stayed unmatched. There are 15 residues in the CDR3. The CDR3 region has the DNA TGTGCCAGCAGTCTCGACACCGGGACTAGCGGTTCGCAGTTCTTC. This codes for CASSLDTGTSGSQFF.

The chain combines TRBV5-4 with TRBJ2-7, with D possibly being TRBD1 (5 bases). Trimming shortened V by 0 bases and J by 4 bases, and 14 bases separated the two germline ends. CDR3 length equals 15 residues. Per the germline V gene, CDR1 is SGHNT and CDR2 is YYREEE (reference sequence). The CDR3 is CASSLGSGQGYEQYF. The DNA of the CDR3 is TGTGCCAGCAGCTTGGGGTCTGGGCAGGGTTACGAGCAGTACTTC.

This clonotype was picked up a small number of times. The V call is TRBV7-9, the J call TRBJ1-5; maybe TRBD1 (5 bases). Germline V CDR1 and CDR2: SEHNR, FQNEAQ (reference sequence). V shed 1 base and J shed 8 bases, with 15 bases lying between them. This CDR3 is built from 15 residues. The CDR3 nucleotides are TGTGCCAGCAGCTTAGGTGGGGCAGGTCATGAGCCCCAGCATTTT. Translation gives CASSLGGAGHEPQHF.

This clonotype appeared a few times. V is TRBV6-1 and J is TRBJ1-6; 9 nucleotides agree with TRBD1. Germline V gene sequence: CDR1 MNHNS, CDR2 SASEGT. The CDR3 loop spans 15 amino acids. V lost 2 bases to trimming and J lost 8 bases; unmatched junction nucleotides: 4. CDR3 protein: CASSEWDRDYSPLHF. The CDR3 region has the DNA TGTGCCAGCAGTGAATGGGACAGGGACTATTCACCCCTCCACTTT.

This clonotype was counted at least ten times. The chain combines TRBV15 with TRBJ2-7; D gene unclear. V lost 3 bases, J lost 3 bases, and 12 bases lay in between. Germline V gene lookup returns CDR1 LNHNV and CDR2 YYDKDF (reference sequence). The CDR3 totals 14 residues. The CDR3, as DNA: TGTGCCACCAGCAGCGGCACGAACTTCTACGAGCAGTACTTC. This translates into CATSSGTNFYEQYF.

The chain has TRBV9 and TRBJ2-5; D unresolved. Germline CDR1 is SGDLS and CDR2 is YYNGEE. The CDR3 spans 14 residues. Trimming pared 0 bases from V and 2 bases from J, leaving 8 bases between. The CDR3: CASSVGLSQETQYF. The CDR3, as DNA: TGTGCCAGCAGCGTAGGGCTGTCGCAAGAGACCCAGTACTTC.

This clonotype was detected a few times. The CDR3 DNA is TGTGCCAGCAGTCTCCCTGGGGGAGGCTTAAACACCATATATTTT. Translation gives CASSLPGGGLNTIYF. The gene calls are TRBV6-6 and TRBJ1-3; perhaps TRBD1 as D (5 bases). Germline CDR1 and CDR2: MNHNY and SVGAGI (reference sequence). The CDR3 runs 15 residues. V was cut by 5 bases and J by 6 bases, with 17 bases left in between.

This chain connects TRBV12-3 or TRBV12-4 to TRBJ1-6; 7 bases are a match to TRBD1. The V segment lost 1 base and the J segment 10 bases; nucleotides outside the gene matches: 7. This CDR3 region has 15 residues. In DNA, the CDR3 is TGTGCCAGCAGTTTAGACAGGGGAAAGGGATCACCCCTCCACTTT. This gives the protein CASSLDRGKGSPLHF.

V is TRBV20-1 and J is TRBJ2-5; TRBD2 matches at 8 bases. CDR3 length: 14 residues. Trimming took 5 bases from V and 2 from J; bases not matched to a gene: 7. Germline CDR1 and CDR2: DFQATT and SNEGSKA (reference sequence). The CDR3 sequence: CSAVGLAVQETQYF. The CDR3 nucleotides are TGCAGTGCTGTAGGACTAGCCGTACAAGAGACCCAGTACTTC.

The chain carries TRBV10-3 and TRBJ2-6, with D unresolved. CDR3 length equals 14 residues. The V gene's germline CDR1 is ENHRY and CDR2 SYGVKD. V lost 11 bases, J lost 1 base, and 12 bases lay in between. The CDR3 here is CACSTASGANVLTF. The CDR3 coding sequence is TGTGCCTGCTCCACGGCTTCTGGGGCCAACGTCCTGACTTTC.

This sequence joins TRBV5-1 and TRBJ1-4; D is undetermined. Trimming removed 0 bases from V and 6 bases from J, with 6 bases in between. Germline CDR1 is SGHRS and CDR2 is YFSETQ. This CDR3 is built from 13 residues. The CDR3, as DNA: TGCGCCAGCAGCTTGGGTAGTGATGAAAAACTGTTTTTT. Encoded protein: CASSLGSDEKLFF.

The V call is TRBV29-1, the J call TRBJ2-6; no clear D. This CDR3 region has 12 residues. Per germline, CDR1 SQVTM and CDR2 ANQGSEA. Trimming pared 4 bases from V and 8 bases from J, leaving 9 bases between. CDR3 region: CSVAPGPNVLTF. The CDR3 region has the DNA TGCAGCGTTGCCCCTGGACCCAACGTCCTGACTTTC. The complete variable domain, with remaining parts taken from reference TRBV29-1 and TRBJ2-6, reads SAVISQKPSRDICQRGTSLTIQCQVDSQVTMMFWYRQQPGQSLTLIATANQGSEATYESGFVIDKFPISRPNLTFSTLTVSNMSPEDSSIYLCSVAPGPNVLTFGAGSRLTVL.

The chain combines TRBV10-3 with TRBJ1-2; tentative D call: TRBD1 (5 bases). Deletions cut 3 bases from V and 4 bases from J, with 9 bases between. The CDR3 totals 13 residues. CDR1 and CDR2 (germline): ENHRY, SYGVKD. CDR3 protein: CAISDEGFYGYTF. The CDR3 DNA is TGTGCCATCAGTGACGAGGGGTTCTATGGCTACACCTTC.

V and J are TRBV9 and TRBJ1-1; D remains ambiguous. Germline CDR1 is SGDLS and CDR2 is YYNGEE. V was pared by 3 bases and J by 3 bases, with 15 bases between. This CDR3 is 15 amino acids long. The CDR3 DNA reads TGTGCCAGCAGCGGACCGGACTCTGGGCACACTGAAGCTTTCTTT. This encodes CASSGPDSGHTEAFF.

The J gene is TRBJ1-2, the V gene TRBV7-9; 11 nucleotides agree with TRBD1. Germline V CDR1 and CDR2: SEHNR, FQNEAQ (reference sequence). The V gene end was trimmed by 6 bases and the J gene end by 7 bases; junction bases not matched to a gene: 13. The CDR3 has 16 residues. In DNA, the CDR3 is TGTGCCAGCAGTACTCAAAGGACAGGGGGCTTTCGTGGCTACACCTTC. Protein: CASSTQRTGGFRGYTF.